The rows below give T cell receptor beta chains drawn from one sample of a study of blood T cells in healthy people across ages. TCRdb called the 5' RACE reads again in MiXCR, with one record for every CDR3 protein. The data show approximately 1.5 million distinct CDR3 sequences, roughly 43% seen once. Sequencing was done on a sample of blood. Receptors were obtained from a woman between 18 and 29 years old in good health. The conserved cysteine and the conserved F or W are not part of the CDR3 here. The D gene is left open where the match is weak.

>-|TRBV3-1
ASSQPANEQY
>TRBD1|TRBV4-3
ASSQEQGAYTGELF
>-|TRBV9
ASSVAGGGFYEQY
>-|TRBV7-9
ASSFGSSYEQF
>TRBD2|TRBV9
ASSEGSGGLYNEQF
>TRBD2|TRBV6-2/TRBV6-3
ASGYFRTSFHEQF
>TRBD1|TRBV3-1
ASSPGQLWTYEQY
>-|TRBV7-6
ASSLRGVGAEAF
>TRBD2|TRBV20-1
SARGTSGRYEQY
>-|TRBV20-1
SAKNRGWVGYEQY
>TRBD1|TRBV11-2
ASSPVQGALGYT
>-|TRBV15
ATSPGAETTYGYT
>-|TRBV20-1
SARDGVYGYT
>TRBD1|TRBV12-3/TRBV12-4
ASRSGGAGGKLF
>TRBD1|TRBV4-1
ASSTGASDGYT
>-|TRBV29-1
SVAVRSGTYEQY
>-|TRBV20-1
SAREWDSETQY
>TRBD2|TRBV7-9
ASSFPASGSRNTDTQY
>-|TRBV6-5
ASSYSWPGVMNTEAF
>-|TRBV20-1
SARGILAGVEDTQY
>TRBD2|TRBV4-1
ASSQVSSGGTDTQY
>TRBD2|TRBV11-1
ASSPGVAGHYEQY
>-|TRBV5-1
ASSVEGLVYGYT
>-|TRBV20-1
SAREGYEQY
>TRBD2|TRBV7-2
ASSFRRGVDEQY
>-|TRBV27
ASSPWGLVNTEAF
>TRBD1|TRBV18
ASSEGTGGSYEQY
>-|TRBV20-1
SASEGLLTEAF
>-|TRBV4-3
ASSQDLPQGGLETQY
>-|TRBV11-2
ASSLEPVPYEQY